This T cell receptor beta chain comes out of a study of shared clonotypes between healthy human individuals. In the study overall: For every donor, three CD4 naive, three CD4 memory, two CD8 naive and one CD8 memory plates were used.

All donors were Caucasian adults living in Nashville, Tennessee. Naive CD45RA+ and memory CD45RA-negative subsets were split from CD4+ cells. Some clones are missing from TCRdb's copy, which holds only in-frame ones; the method was immunoSEQ multiplex PCR. The data show some 2,000,000 clones, 95% seen once. The receptor was derived from a man aged 18 to 30 in good health. Sequenced: naive CD4+ T cells sorted from blood. Subset noted: CD45RA+ positively selected.

The CDR3 region has the DNA TGTGCCAGCAGTGTGGCAGGTCTTACCTATGGCTACACCTTC. Its protein product is CASSVAGLTYGYTF. The rearrangement uses TRBV2 and TRBJ1-2; D is undetermined. CDR3 length equals 14 residues. Germline V lookup: CDR1 SNHLY, CDR2 FYNNEI. Trimming stripped 4 bases from V and 4 bases from J, with 13 bases between.